A selection of T cell receptor beta chains follows, all from one sample in a study of monozygotic twins with inflammatory bowel disease. TCRdb reprocessed the 5' RACE reads and stores each CDR3 protein as one record, lacking DNA. This table lists 190,000 or so distinct CDR3 sequences. What was sequenced was blood. The receptors were gathered from a human donor with ulcerative colitis or Crohn's disease, or a healthy co-twin of an affected twin (not recorded which). Each CDR3 is given with its conserved first and last residue.

v_call,j_call,cdr3_aa
TRBV7-9,TRBJ2-3,CASSSSWGPGTDTQYF
TRBV5-5,TRBJ2-1,CASSLTHTGATRNEQFF
TRBV12-3/TRBV12-4,TRBJ1-6,CASSARWDSPLHF
TRBV6-4,TRBJ2-3,CASGYGTGETDTQYF
TRBV9,TRBJ2-1,CASSNFRAIYNEQFF
TRBV6-5,TRBJ1-4,CASSTLANEKLFF
TRBV24-1,TRBJ2-3,CATSDGGGHTQYF
TRBV7-2,TRBJ1-5,CASSRLHQPQHF
TRBV20-1,TRBJ2-3,CSAENIDRRSTDTQYF
TRBV7-7,TRBJ2-5,CASSPGPSSGETQYF
TRBV5-5,TRBJ1-6,CASSFSGTGSPLHF
TRBV5-1,TRBJ2-3,CASSFSGTDTDTQYF
TRBV28,TRBJ2-7,CASSTTSTGVYEQYF
TRBV12-3/TRBV12-4,TRBJ1-3,CASSFAQITIYF
TRBV6-4,TRBJ2-1,CASSDSVAGGNEQFF
TRBV20-1,TRBJ1-1,CSARDLGMTEAFF
TRBV20-1,TRBJ1-4,CSPSTCFGTWDEKLFF
TRBV9,TRBJ2-2,CASSVRTGANTGELFF
TRBV20-1,TRBJ1-4,CSAQTRTNEKLFF
TRBV5-1,TRBJ1-1,CASSAEGQGEAFF
TRBV7-8,TRBJ2-3,CASSYLWTGVTDTQYF
TRBV7-9,TRBJ2-7,CASSSAGESYEQYF
TRBV9,TRBJ1-6,CASSVGGSPLHF
TRBV3-1,TRBJ2-5,CASSHNGRGSQETQYF
TRBV5-1,TRBJ2-5,CASSFMVHQETQYF
TRBV20-1,TRBJ1-1,CSASGDGTNTEAFF
TRBV9,TRBJ1-3,CASSDDVSPNTIYF
TRBV11-2,TRBJ2-4,CASSYRDRGLWGGKNIQYF
TRBV5-1,TRBJ2-1,CASSSTASYNEQFF
TRBV3-1,TRBJ2-5,CASSVPEGEAQETQYF
TRBV5-1,TRBJ1-2,CASSVTGDYAYTF
TRBV25-1,TRBJ2-7,CASSATGWTYEQYF
TRBV4-2,TRBJ1-2,CASSQEDRTWTF
TRBV6-5,TRBJ2-5,CASSYSWTTGETQYF
TRBV7-9,TRBJ1-4,CASSPGDRFNEKLFF
TRBV6-1,TRBJ1-5,CASGAGWPQHF
TRBV9,TRBJ2-1,CASSVTYNEQFF
TRBV29-1,TRBJ1-2,CSAEPGQGNYGYTF
TRBV6-6,TRBJ2-1,CASRSGGTYNEQFF
TRBV5-1,TRBJ2-3,CASSLDPAGDTQYF
TRBV7-2,TRBJ2-1,CASSLNAGAKDEQFF
TRBV9,TRBJ1-1,CASSVGPNTEAFF